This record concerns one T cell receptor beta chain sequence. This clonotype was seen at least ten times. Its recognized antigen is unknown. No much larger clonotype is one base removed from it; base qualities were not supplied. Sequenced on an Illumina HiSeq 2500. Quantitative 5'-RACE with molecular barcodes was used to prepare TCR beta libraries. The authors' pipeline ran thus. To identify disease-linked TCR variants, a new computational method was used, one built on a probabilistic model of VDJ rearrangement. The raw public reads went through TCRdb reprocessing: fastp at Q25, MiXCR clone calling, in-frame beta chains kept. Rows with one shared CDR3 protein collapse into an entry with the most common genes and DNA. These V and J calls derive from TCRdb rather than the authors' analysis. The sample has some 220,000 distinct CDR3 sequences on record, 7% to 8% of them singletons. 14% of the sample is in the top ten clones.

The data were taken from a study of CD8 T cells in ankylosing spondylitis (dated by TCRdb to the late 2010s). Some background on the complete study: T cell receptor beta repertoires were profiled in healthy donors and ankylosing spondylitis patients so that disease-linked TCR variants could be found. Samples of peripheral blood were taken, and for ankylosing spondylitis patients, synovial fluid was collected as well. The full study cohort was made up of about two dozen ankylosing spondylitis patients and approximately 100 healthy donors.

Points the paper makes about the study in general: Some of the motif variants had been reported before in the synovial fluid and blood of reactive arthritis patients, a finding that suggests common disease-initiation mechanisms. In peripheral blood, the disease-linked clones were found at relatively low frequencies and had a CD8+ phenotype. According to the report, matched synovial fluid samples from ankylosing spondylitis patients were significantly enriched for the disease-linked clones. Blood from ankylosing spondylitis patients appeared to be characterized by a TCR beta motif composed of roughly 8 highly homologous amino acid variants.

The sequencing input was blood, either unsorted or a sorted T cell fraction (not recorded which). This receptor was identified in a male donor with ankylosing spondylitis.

In nucleotide form, the sequence is TGTGCCAGCAGTGATAAAGGGAGCGAGCAGTACTTC. The resulting protein is CASSDKGSEQYF. In this chain, TRBV25-1 is recombined with TRBJ2-7; the D gene is perhaps TRBD2, from 5 matching bases. CDR1 is given as MGHDK and CDR2 as SYGVNS, both from the germline V gene. Trimming takes 3 bases from V and 6 bases from J, and the germline ends sit 9 bases apart. The CDR3 measures 12 amino acids from cysteine to phenylalanine. The entry retains the CDR3 DNA only, 36 bases that are in frame from base 1.